This TCR beta chain came from a study of OX40 agonist ivuxolimab in advanced cancers. On the study more broadly: Intravenous ivuxolimab at 0.01 to 10 mg/kg was given to patients every 2 weeks. Cohort: 80% to 90% men, mean age about 60, aged about 20 to 80. Checkpoint inhibitors had been given previously to roughly 40% of patients.

The protocol was immunoSEQ multiplex PCR, while the TCRdb copy is restricted to in-frame clones and leaves out a portion. The sample lists about 150,000 clones, approximately 90% occurring once. Per the germline V gene, CDR1 is SGHNT and CDR2 is YENEEA. The CDR3 runs to 13 residues. Trimming shortened V by 0 bases and J by 10 bases, and 10 bases separated the two germline ends. Sample: CD4+ or CD8+ T cells sorted from blood, taken in a trial of the OX40 agonist ivuxolimab. The chain is built from TRBV11-3 and TRBJ2-1; D gene uncertain. This TCR came from an adult with an advanced solid tumor such as melanoma, head and neck, liver or kidney cancer. The CDR3 region has the DNA TGTGCCAGCAGCTTAGATCTGGGCGGAGAGCAGTTCTTC. Translated, it gives CASSLDLGGEQFF.